A selection of T cell receptor beta chains follows, all from one sample in a study of neurological immune-mediated disorders. TCRdb recomputed calls from the 5' RACE reads with MiXCR, one row per CDR3 protein. This table holds under 60,000 distinct CDR3 sequences, 3% to 4% found once. The sample comprised PBMCs. These receptors were obtained from a man aged 40-50 years with multiple sclerosis. CDR3s include the opening cysteine and the closing phenylalanine or tryptophan. D genes are given only for firm matches. Clone sizes are shown as once, few, many, or a class for an expanded clone.

length,D,size,J,V,CDR3,DNA
13,NA,many,TRBJ1-5,TRBV30,CAWSPGTVQPQHF,TGTGCCTGGAGCCCAGGGACGGTACAGCCCCAGCATTTT
18,TRBD1,many,TRBJ2-3,TRBV5-1,CASSLAFTRDRGADTQYF,TGCGCCAGCAGCTTGGCGTTTACAAGGGACAGGGGAGCAGATACGCAGTATTTT
13,NA,many,TRBJ2-1,TRBV7-9,CASSLSMYNEQFF,TGTGCCAGCAGCTTATCCATGTACAATGAGCAGTTCTTC
13,NA,many,TRBJ2-7,TRBV29-1,CSVPRPGAREQYF,TGCAGCGTTCCGCGACCCGGAGCTAGGGAGCAGTACTTC
15,TRBD1,many,TRBJ1-5,TRBV3-1,CASSQAGGWSQPQHF,TGTGCCAGCAGCCAAGCAGGGGGTTGGAGTCAGCCCCAGCATTTT
17,NA,many,TRBJ2-1,TRBV4-1,CASSQVLAGAGYNEQFF,TGCGCCAGCAGCCAAGTTTTGGCGGGGGCCGGGTACAATGAGCAGTTCTTC
15,TRBD1,many,TRBJ1-2,TRBV6-5,CASSYIWQGGYGYTF,TGTGCCAGCAGTTACATATGGCAGGGGGGATATGGCTACACCTTC
16,TRBD2,many,TRBJ2-6,TRBV4-2,CASSQEAGSGANVLTF,TGTGCCAGCAGCCAAGAAGCGGGGTCTGGGGCCAACGTCCTGACTTTC
14,TRBD2,many,TRBJ2-5,TRBV29-1,CSVLWSGGQETQYF,TGCAGCGTTCTCTGGAGCGGGGGACAAGAGACCCAGTACTTC
14,NA,many,TRBJ2-7,TRBV30,CAWSNRRSSYEQYF,TGTGCCTGGAGTAATAGGAGGAGCTCCTACGAGCAGTACTTC